The clone carrying this TCR beta chain showed up just once. The data originate from a study of shared clonotypes between healthy human individuals. Background on the study: Each donor contributed plates that comprised three CD4 naive, three CD4 memory, two CD8 naive and one CD8 memory.

Terminally differentiated effector memory CD45RA+ cells were excluded by CCR7 positive selection of CD45RO-negative cells. Original handling: Junction-only sequences produced by ImmunoSEQ had no quality scores, so filtering differed. Sequenced by immunoSEQ multiplex PCR; TCRdb stores in-frame clones only, minus some. The DNA was the basis for D and trimming; V, J and clone size are from that table. This sample has some 2.1 million clones; 85% to 95% occur once, and the top ten carry approximately 1.2%. Trimming took off 3 bases at V and 3 bases at J, with 14 bases between the two ends. Looked up from germline, CDR1 is SGDLS and CDR2 is YYNGEE. The CDR3 length is 15 residues.

V usage is TRBV9 and J usage is TRBJ2-3; D tentatively fits TRBD1 or TRBD2 (5 bases each). Sequencing was done on a sample of naive CD8+ T cells sorted from blood. The sequence was obtained from a young man in good health. The CDR3 spells CASSDRDPETDTQYF. The DNA of the CDR3 is TGTGCCAGCAGCGACCGGGACCCCGAGACAGATACGCAGTATTTT.